The next 24 T cell receptor beta chains were all read from a single sample in a study of shared clonotypes between healthy human individuals. TCRdb's copy holds only in-frame clones and misses some; the assay was immunoSEQ multiplex PCR. The repertoire holds approximately 470,000 clones, approximately 82% seen once, with more than 10% in the top ten. The specimen was PBMCs. The receptor set was obtained from a woman aged 40 to 55 in good health. Some clones in this sample may be carry-over from other donors' samples.

The chain couples TRBV4-2 to TRBJ2-1; no reliable D call. This CDR3 has 15 residues. Trimming cost V 5 bases and J 9 bases, with 20 bases left between them. Germline loops: CDR1 LGHNA, CDR2 YNFKEQ. For the CDR3, the DNA is TGTGCCAGCAGCTTAAGCTCCCCCTTAGGTTCTGAGCAGTTCTTC. Its protein is CASSLSSPLGSEQFF.

Written as DNA, the CDR3 is TGCGCCAGCAGCCAAGTTTCTGGGGCCCAAGAGACCCAGTACTTC. This gives the protein CASSQVSGAQETQYF. The V and J genes are TRBV4-1 and TRBJ2-5, with D maybe TRBD1 (5 bases). CDR1 is MGHRA, CDR2 YSYEKL, per germline. There are 15 residues in the CDR3. The V gene lost 1 base and the J gene lost 1 base, with 10 bases spanning the gap.

This chain connects TRBV11-2 to TRBJ2-2; D possibly matches TRBD1 or TRBD2 (6 bases each). Trimming removed 5 bases at V and 5 bases at J, with 12 bases between. The CDR3 sequence is 14 residues long. The germline gives CDR1 SGHAT, CDR2 FQNNGV. CDR3 in amino acids: CASSPRGVTGELFF. DNA for the CDR3: TGTGCCAGCAGCCCTAGGGGGGTGACCGGGGAGCTGTTTTTT.

Points on this clone: The sample holds other DNA sequences that translate to the same CDR3. The chain is built from TRBV29-1 and TRBJ2-5, with D hard to call. The CDR3 covers 10 residues. Trimming took 3 bases from V and 3 from J, leaving 2 bases between them. CDR1 is SQVTM and CDR2 is ANQGSEA in the germline V gene. Here the CDR3 DNA reads TGCAGCGTTGAGGAAGAGACCCAGTACTTC. As protein: CSVEEETQYF.

The chain is built from TRBV6-5 and TRBJ1-3; TRBD1 is a possible D gene (5 bases). Germline V gene sequence: CDR1 MNHEY, CDR2 SVGAGI. The CDR3 contains 15 residues. Trimming removed 0 bases at V and 5 bases at J, with 11 bases between. The CDR3 is CASSYSQTARNTIYF. DNA of the CDR3: TGTGCCAGCAGTTACTCCCAGACAGCCCGAAACACCATATATTTT.

V usage is TRBV2 and J usage is TRBJ2-7, with a tentative D call TRBD1 (6 bases). Germline V gene lookup returns CDR1 SNHLY and CDR2 FYNNEI. V lost 4 bases, J lost 6 bases, and 19 bases lay in between. This CDR3 contains 15 residues. The CDR3 spells CASSAGGRGHSEQYF. For the CDR3, the DNA is TGTGCCAGCAGTGCTGGGGGCAGGGGTCATTCCGAGCAGTACTTC. Combining the CDR3 with reference TRBV2 and TRBJ2-7 gives the whole variable domain EPEVTQTPSHQVTQMGQEVILRCVPISNHLYFYWYRQILGQKVEFLVSFYNNEISEKSEIFDDQFSVERPDGSNFTLKIRSTKLEDSAMYFCASSAGGRGHSEQYFGPGTRLTVT.

This chain links TRBV7-3 with TRBJ2-1; D is possibly TRBD2 (6 bases). The CDR3 spans 15 residues. The ends were cut back, 1 base at V and 3 bases at J, with 10 bases in the middle. Germline lookup yields CDR1 SGHTA and CDR2 FQGTGA. For the CDR3, the DNA is TGTGCCAGCAGCTTAAGCCTAGCGAACTACAATGAGCAGTTCTTC. It codes for CASSLSLANYNEQFF.

This chain connects TRBV12-5 to TRBJ2-1; tentative D call: TRBD2 (5 bases). This CDR3 contains 15 residues. V was clipped by 5 bases and J by 2 bases, with 13 bases between them. CDR1 is LGHNT and CDR2 is FRNRAP in the germline V gene. The CDR3 here is CASGTRTGPYNEQFF. The DNA for the CDR3 is TGTGCTAGTGGTACCCGGACTGGCCCCTACAATGAGCAGTTCTTC.

The J gene is TRBJ1-4, the V gene TRBV7-2, with D tentatively TRBD1 (6 bases). Trimming pared 5 bases from V and 8 bases from J, leaving 15 bases between. Germline V gene lookup returns CDR1 SGHTA and CDR2 FQGNSA. The CDR3 is made up of 14 amino acids. For the CDR3, the DNA is TGTGCCAGCAGCCGGGACACAGTTGGAGAAAAACTGTTTTTT. This encodes CASSRDTVGEKLFF.

The genes are TRBV19 and TRBJ1-1, with TRBD1 as a possible D gene (5 bases). V was trimmed by 6 bases and J by 4 bases, leaving 15 bases between them. The CDR3 runs to 14 residues. From germline, CDR1 is LNHDA and CDR2 SQIVND (reference sequence). This CDR3 reads CASSRGVAGTEAFF. The CDR3 nucleotides read TGTGCCAGTAGCAGAGGGGTCGCGGGCACTGAAGCTTTCTTT. The full variable domain, completed using reference TRBV19 and TRBJ1-1, is DGGITQSPKYLFRKEGQNVTLSCEQNLNHDAMYWYRQDPGQGLRLIYYSQIVNDFQKGDIAEGYSVSREKKESFPLTVTSAQKNPTAFYLCASSRGVAGTEAFFGQGTRLTVV.

CDR3 region: CSVERPTDPTGELFF. DNA for the CDR3: TGCAGCGTTGAACGCCCGACAGATCCTACCGGGGAGCTGTTTTTT. The genes are TRBV29-1 and TRBJ2-2; possible D gene TRBD1, 5 bases. Germline lookup yields CDR1 SQVTM and CDR2 ANQGSEA. This CDR3 spans 15 amino acids. V lost 2 bases and J 5 bases, leaving 15 bases between the germline ends.

This clone was seen only a few times. The V gene is TRBV6-1, the J gene TRBJ2-7; TRBD1 aligns across 7 bases. J was trimmed by 4 bases and V by 3 bases; bases with no gene match: 3. CDR3 size: 13 residues. CDR1 is MNHNS, CDR2 SASEGT, per germline. This CDR3 is CASSEVRGYEQYF. The CDR3 nucleotides read TGTGCCAGCAGTGAGGTCAGGGGGTACGAGCAGTACTTC.

The CDR3 protein is CASSVSGTAYNEQFF. The CDR3 DNA sequence: TGTGCCAGCAGCGTTTCCGGGACAGCTTACAATGAGCAGTTCTTC. This chain joins TRBV9 and TRBJ2-1; TRBD1 agrees at 7 bases. V was clipped by 2 bases and J by 4 bases; unmatched bases: 6. The CDR3 extends over 15 amino acids. Per germline, CDR1 SGDLS and CDR2 YYNGEE.

The chain links TRBV10-2 to TRBJ2-1; a weak D match, TRBD2 (6 bases). This CDR3 is 14 amino acids long. V dropped 4 bases and J dropped 8 bases, with 15 bases sitting between them. Germline lookup yields CDR1 WSHSY and CDR2 SAAADI. For the CDR3, the DNA is TGCGCCAGCAGTGTGTTAGGAGGGCGGGATGAGCAGTTCTTC. Translating gives CASSVLGGRDEQFF.

The chain links TRBV9 to TRBJ1-1; 9 bases agree with TRBD1. CDR3 size: 14 residues. The junction had 4 bases not matched to a gene; V was cut back by 6 bases and J by 1 base. Germline V gene sequence: CDR1 SGDLS, CDR2 YYNGEE. CDR3 sequence reads: CASTRTGANTEAFF. CDR3 nucleotides: TGTGCCAGCACCAGGACAGGGGCGAACACTGAAGCTTTCTTT.

The V call is TRBV28, the J call TRBJ1-2, with TRBD1 as a possible D gene (5 bases). Germline values: CDR1 MDHEN, CDR2 SYDVKM. With 10 bases removed from V and 8 bases from J, the gap between germline ends came to 17 bases. CDR3 length: 12 residues. This CDR3 reads CATSAAGLGYTF. CDR3 DNA sequence: TGTGCCACATCCGCGGCAGGGTTAGGCTACACCTTC.

V usage is TRBV2 and J usage is TRBJ1-5, with no clear D. Germline V gene data show CDR1 as SNHLY and CDR2 as FYNNEI. Trimming removed 1 base from V and 0 bases from J, with 10 bases in between. This CDR3 is built from 16 residues. CDR3 region: CASSEGAWDSNQPQHF. DNA for the CDR3: TGTGCCAGCAGTGAAGGCGCCTGGGATAGCAATCAGCCCCAGCATTTT.

The chain links TRBV10-1 to TRBJ2-3; 11 bases line up with TRBD2. The ends lost 4 bases at V and 4 bases at J; junction bases unmatched: 4. Germline V gene sequence: CDR1 WNHNN, CDR2 SYGVQD (reference sequence). There are 15 residues in the CDR3. The CDR3 here is CASSGTSGSADTQYF. The CDR3 nucleotides read TGCGCCAGCAGTGGAACTAGCGGGAGCGCAGATACGCAGTATTTT.

The J gene is TRBJ1-1, the V gene TRBV27; no definite D call. The CDR3 totals 15 residues. Per germline, CDR1 MNHEY and CDR2 SMNVEV (reference sequence). V gave up 0 bases and J gave up 2 bases, with 10 bases separating them. This CDR3 reads CASSLSSATNTEAFF. In nucleotides, the CDR3 is TGTGCCAGCAGTTTATCGTCGGCAACCAACACTGAAGCTTTCTTT.

The chain uses TRBV29-1 and TRBJ2-5; a possible D gene is TRBD2 (5 bases). This CDR3 is built from 12 residues. Trimming took off 6 bases at V and 4 bases at J, with 12 bases between the two ends. From germline, CDR1 is SQVTM and CDR2 ANQGSEA. The CDR3 DNA sequence: TGCAGCGTAGTTATTCGGGGAGAGACCCAGTACTTC. Its translation is CSVVIRGETQYF.

This chain joins TRBV19 and TRBJ2-2; no definite D call. Trimming shortened V by 4 bases and J by 2 bases, and 8 bases separated the two germline ends. CDR1 LNHDA and CDR2 SQIVND come from the germline V gene (reference sequence). CDR3 length: 14 amino acids. CDR3 sequence (DNA): TGTGCCAGTAGTAGCCCAGCAAACACCGGGGAGCTGTTTTTT. Amino acids: CASSSPANTGELFF. Complete variable domain (other parts from reference TRBV19 and TRBJ2-2): DGGITQSPKYLFRKEGQNVTLSCEQNLNHDAMYWYRQDPGQGLRLIYYSQIVNDFQKGDIAEGYSVSREKKESFPLTVTSAQKNPTAFYLCASSSPANTGELFFGEGSRLTVL.

The J gene is TRBJ2-1, the V gene TRBV30; D is uncertain. Germline V gives CDR1 GTSNPN, CDR2 SVGIG (reference sequence). This CDR3 is built from 17 residues. V lost 2 bases and J 0 bases, leaving 17 bases between the germline ends. The CDR3 spells CAWSHPPSPSSYNEQFF. In DNA form, the CDR3 reads TGTGCCTGGAGTCATCCCCCTTCTCCAAGCTCCTACAATGAGCAGTTCTTC.

The chain recombines TRBV29-1 with TRBJ2-7; D is perhaps TRBD1 or TRBD2 (6 bases each). Germline CDR1 SQVTM, CDR2 ANQGSEA. The CDR3 is 14 residues long. Trimming removed 6 bases at V and 0 bases at J, with 15 bases between. The CDR3 loop reads CSVSPGASSYEQYF. DNA for the CDR3: TGCAGCGTGTCCCCGGGGGCTAGCTCCTACGAGCAGTACTTC.

A few counts support this clone. J is TRBJ2-5 and V is TRBV5-4; 13 positions agree with TRBD2. Germline CDR1 reads SGHNT; CDR2 reads YYREEE (reference sequence). This CDR3 is built from 15 residues. V lost 4 bases, J lost 3 bases, and 3 bases stayed unmatched. DNA of the CDR3: TGTGCCAGCAGCCGTACTAGCGGGGGGGAAGAGACCCAGTACTTC. Its protein is CASSRTSGGEETQYF. Full variable domain (missing parts from reference TRBV5-4 and TRBJ2-5): ETGVTQSPTHLIKTRGQQVTLRCSSQSGHNTVSWYQQALGQGPQFIFQYYREEENGRGNFPPRFSGLQFPNYSSELNVNALELDDSALYLCASSRTSGGEETQYFGPGTRLLVL.